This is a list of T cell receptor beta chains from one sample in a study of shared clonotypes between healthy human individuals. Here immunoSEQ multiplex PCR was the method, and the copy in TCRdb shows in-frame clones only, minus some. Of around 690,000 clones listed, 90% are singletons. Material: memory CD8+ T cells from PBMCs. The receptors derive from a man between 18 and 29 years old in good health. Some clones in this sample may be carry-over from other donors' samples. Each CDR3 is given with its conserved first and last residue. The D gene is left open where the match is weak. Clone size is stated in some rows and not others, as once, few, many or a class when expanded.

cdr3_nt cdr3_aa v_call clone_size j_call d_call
TGTGCCAGCCGTTTAAAACGGGTCACAGATACGCAGTATTTT CASRLKRVTDTQYF TRBV27 - TRBJ2-3 -
TGTGCTAGTGGTATCATTCCGGGACCCTTACTCGGCGGGGAGCTGTTTTTT CASGIIPGPLLGGELFF TRBV12-5 - TRBJ2-2 -
TGTGCCAGCAGCGTCGCACACCGCACGGGCCTTAGCGGGTGGTACTTC CASSVAHRTGLSGWYF TRBV27 - TRBJ2-4 TRBD2
TGCGCCAGCAGCTGGAGAGAGCCAAACTATGGCTACACCTTC CASSWREPNYGYTF TRBV5-1 - TRBJ1-2 -
TGTGCCAGCAGTCAAGGGGACAACTCGTACCAAGAGACCCAGTACTTC CASSQGDNSYQETQYF TRBV2 - TRBJ2-5 -
TGTGCCAGTAGTATAGACAGGGAGGGCAATCAGCCCCAGCATTTT CASSIDREGNQPQHF TRBV19 - TRBJ1-5 -
TGTGCCAGCAGCTTAGGATGGCAGGGCGACTATGGCTACACCTTC CASSLGWQGDYGYTF TRBV7-9 once TRBJ1-2 -
TGCAGCGTTGGGATCTTCCCCTACGAGCAGTACTTC CSVGIFPYEQYF TRBV29-1 - TRBJ2-7 -
TGTGCCAGCAGCCACCTGACCCCCGTAGCCAAAAACATTCAGTACTTC CASSHLTPVAKNIQYF TRBV5-6 - TRBJ2-4 -
TGTGCCAGCAGCGCCCGACTAGCGGGAGTTTCAGATACGCAGTATTTT CASSARLAGVSDTQYF TRBV7-2 - TRBJ2-3 TRBD2
TGTGCCAGCAGTCCTCGGGAAACCATGAACACTGAAGCTTTCTTT CASSPRETMNTEAFF TRBV28 - TRBJ1-1 -
TGTGCCAGCTCACCCCCTGACAGGGGCGTGCACAATAACTATGGCTACACCTTC CASSPPDRGVHNNYGYTF TRBV18 - TRBJ1-2 TRBD1
TGTGCCAGCAGCCCCAACTTCTACGAGCAGTACTTC CASSPNFYEQYF TRBV27 - TRBJ2-7 -
TGTGCCAGCAGTTACAGTGTAACTAATGAAAAACTGTTTTTT CASSYSVTNEKLFF TRBV28 - TRBJ1-4 -
TGTGCCAGCAGCTTCCCTGGGGGTAGCGGGAGCACAGATACGCAGTATTTT CASSFPGGSGSTDTQYF TRBV7-8 - TRBJ2-3 TRBD2
TGTGCCAGCGGACACGGGGGGGGGACTGAAGCTTTCTTT CASGHGGGTEAFF TRBV25-1 - TRBJ1-1 -
TGCGCCAGCAGCCGACTCCTCGCGAACACCGGGGAGCTGTTTTTT CASSRLLANTGELFF TRBV4-3 - TRBJ2-2 -
TGCGCCAGCAGCCCCCAACCCGCGGCCACCGGGCTAGCAGACACCGGGGAGCTGTTTTTT CASSPQPAATGLADTGELFF TRBV4-1 - TRBJ2-2 -
TGTGCCAGCAGTTTATCGGACAGGACAAATACCTACGAGCAGTACTTC CASSLSDRTNTYEQYF TRBV27 - TRBJ2-7 TRBD1
TGTGCCAGCAGCCCGAGGTACGGCTCCTACGAGCAGTACTTC CASSPRYGSYEQYF TRBV27 - TRBJ2-7 -
TGTGCCAGCAGATTCTGGACAGGGGAAGAGACCCAGTACTTC CASRFWTGEETQYF TRBV6-5 - TRBJ2-5 TRBD1
TGTGCCAGCAGCTTAGCCTTTGCGACAGACTTTTATGGCTACACCTTC CASSLAFATDFYGYTF TRBV13 - TRBJ1-2 -
TGTGCCAGCAGTTACCCCGGGACTTTCAATGAGCAGTTCTTC CASSYPGTFNEQFF TRBV6-5 - TRBJ2-1 -
TGTGCCAGCACGGGACCCCGATCCCCTTACGAGCAGTACTTC CASTGPRSPYEQYF TRBV7-9 - TRBJ2-7 -
TGTGCCAGTAGTTTTCGGACTAGCACAGATACGCAGTATTTT CASSFRTSTDTQYF TRBV19 - TRBJ2-3 -
TGTGCCAGTAGTTCAAGACTAGTTTCAGTCACAGATACGCAGTATTTT CASSSRLVSVTDTQYF TRBV19 once TRBJ2-3 -
TGCGCCAGCAGCCAGACCGTGGGACGGACAAGCAATGAGCAGTTCTTC CASSQTVGRTSNEQFF TRBV4-3 - TRBJ2-1 -
TGTGCCAGCAGTTATACCTTGGACTTTTCCTACAATGAGCAGTTCTTC CASSYTLDFSYNEQFF TRBV28 - TRBJ2-1 -
TGCAGCGTTGAAAGCGTTACCTACGAGCAGTACTTC CSVESVTYEQYF TRBV29-1 - TRBJ2-7 -
TGTGCCAGCAGAGACTTTGACGAGCAGTACTTC CASRDFDEQYF TRBV28 - TRBJ2-7 -
TGTGCCAGCAGTTTAATAGGAAGCAATCAGCCCCAGCATTTT CASSLIGSNQPQHF TRBV28 - TRBJ1-5 -
TGTGCCAGCAGCTACCTCCTGGGACGGAAAAATGAGCAGTTCTTC CASSYLLGRKNEQFF TRBV6-5 - TRBJ2-1 -
TGCGCCAGCAGCCAAGATGAACAGGGGTACGCTAATGAAAAACTGTTTTTT CASSQDEQGYANEKLFF TRBV4-3 few TRBJ1-4 TRBD1
TGCAGCGTTGAACGGGACAACTCCTACGAGCAGTACTTC CSVERDNSYEQYF TRBV29-1 - TRBJ2-7 -
TGCAGCGTGGGACTAGCGGGAGGGCCCTACACCGGGGAGCTGTTTTTT CSVGLAGGPYTGELFF TRBV29-1 - TRBJ2-2 TRBD2
TGTGCCAGCTCTGGACGGACCTACGAGCAGTACTTC CASSGRTYEQYF TRBV9 - TRBJ2-7 -
TGTGCCAGCAGCCTCCACAGGGGGCGGACTGAAGCTTTCTTT CASSLHRGRTEAFF TRBV6-5 - TRBJ1-1 TRBD1
TGTGCCAGCAGTGAAGGGCAGGGGGTAATTTATAGCAATCAGCCCCAGCATTTT CASSEGQGVIYSNQPQHF TRBV2 - TRBJ1-5 TRBD1
TGTGCCAGCAGTTCTAATCGCTACGAGCAGTACTTC CASSSNRYEQYF TRBV27 - TRBJ2-7 -
TGTGCCAGCAGCTCCCGGACAGGGAAGCTGTTTTTT CASSSRTGKLFF TRBV7-3 many TRBJ2-2 TRBD1
TGTGCCAGCAGCTTGGGACTAGCGGGAGGGCCGGGGGATACGCAGTATTTT CASSLGLAGGPGDTQYF TRBV7-9 - TRBJ2-3 TRBD2
TGTGCCAGCAGCAAAACCAGGGGGCCCCCATTGAACACTGAAGCTTTCTTT CASSKTRGPPLNTEAFF TRBV7-8 - TRBJ1-1 TRBD1
TGTGCCAGCAGCACGCTCCGGGACCCCGAGGGGCAGCCCCAGCATTTT CASSTLRDPEGQPQHF TRBV21-1 - TRBJ1-5 -
TGTGCCTGGAGTACCCCACCCGGGGAGCTGTTTTTT CAWSTPPGELFF TRBV30 few TRBJ2-2 -
TGTGCCAGCAGTCAGACTAGCGTTGGGGCATCCGAGCAGTACTTC CASSQTSVGASEQYF TRBV6-5 - TRBJ2-7 TRBD2
TGTGCCAGCAGTTACCCGTATGGGCCCATGGGAGCTTTCTTT CASSYPYGPMGAFF TRBV6-5 - TRBJ1-1 -
TGTGCCAGCAGCGGAGTGAGCGGGAGCGCCGATACGCAGTATTTT CASSGVSGSADTQYF TRBV9 - TRBJ2-3 TRBD2
TGCGCCAGCAGCCAAACTAGCGCCTTCTCCTACGAGCAGTACTTC CASSQTSAFSYEQYF TRBV4-3 - TRBJ2-7 TRBD2